These 31 T cell receptor beta chains originate from one sample sequenced in a study of cytomegalovirus exposure and HLA in healthy donors. Researchers ran the PCR with 60 Vbeta and 13 Jbeta primers. Clones were sequenced by immunoSEQ multiplex PCR, and TCRdb holds only the in-frame ones, with some missing. Of roughly 100,000 clones listed, about two thirds are singletons. Sequenced: PBMCs. The origin of the receptors is a boy younger than 18 in good health and CMV-seronegative.

This sequence joins TRBV30 and TRBJ1-1; TRBD1 is a possible D gene (5 bases). Germline V gene lookup returns CDR1 GTSNPN and CDR2 SVGIG (reference sequence). The CDR3 has 11 amino acids. Between the trimmed V and J ends, which lost 4 bases and 4 bases, there was a span of 7 bases. Written as DNA, the CDR3 is TGTGCCTGGACAGGGCGCACTGAAGCTTTCTTT. Amino acids: CAWTGRTEAFF.

The CDR3, as DNA: TGTGCCAGCAGCCCTCTAATCGGAGCGGGCACAGCGGGGGAGCAGTACTTC. As protein: CASSPLIGAGTAGEQYF. The chain employs TRBV7-3 and TRBJ2-7, with 7 bases that match TRBD2. The CDR3 is 17 amino acids. Germline trimming cut 5 bases from V and 7 bases from J; bases unmatched to any gene: 20. Germline values: CDR1 SGHTA, CDR2 FQGTGA. The entire variable domain, with the rest obtained from reference TRBV7-3 and TRBJ2-7, is as follows: GAGVSQTPSNKVTEKGKYVELRCDPISGHTALYWYRQSLGQGPEFLIYFQGTGAADDSGLPNDRFFAVRPEGSVSTLKIQRTERGDSAVYLCASSPLIGAGTAGEQYFGPGTRLTVT.

This sequence joins TRBV6-5 and TRBJ1-2; 10 bases are shared with TRBD1. Germline assignment: CDR1 MNHEY and CDR2 SVGAGI. The CDR3 extends over 13 amino acids. The ends lost 2 bases at V and 7 bases at J; junction bases unmatched: 1. As DNA, the CDR3 is TGTGCCAGCAGTTACGGGACAGGGGTTGGCTACACCTTC. This sequence encodes CASSYGTGVGYTF.

This clone came up a few times. V is TRBV28 and J is TRBJ1-4, with TRBD1 as a possible D gene (6 bases). The CDR3 has 15 residues. CDR1 MDHEN and CDR2 SYDVKM come from the germline V gene. The germline V and J ends were trimmed by 7 bases and 8 bases, with 20 bases remaining between them. DNA of the CDR3: TGTGCCAGCATGGACAGTAGAGTAATGAGCGAAAAACTGTTTTTT. Residues: CASMDSRVMSEKLFF. Filled out from reference TRBV28 and TRBJ1-4, the complete variable domain reads DVKVTQSSRYLVKRTGEKVFLECVQDMDHENMFWYRQDPGLGLRLIYFSYDVKMKEKGDIPEGYSVSREKKERFSLILESASTNQTSMYLCASMDSRVMSEKLFFGSGTQLSVL.

The rearrangement uses TRBV5-4 and TRBJ2-7; 13 bases align to TRBD2. This CDR3 is 16 amino acids long. Germline CDR1 reads SGHNT; CDR2 reads YYREEE (reference sequence). V lost 4 bases to trimming and J lost 3 bases; unmatched junction nucleotides: 7. The CDR3: CASSKPGLAGFYEQYF. The CDR3 DNA reads TGTGCCAGCAGCAAACCGGGACTAGCGGGATTCTACGAGCAGTACTTC.

The chain combines TRBV25-1 with TRBJ1-6; 8 nucleotides agree with TRBD1. Germline CDR1 is MGHDK and CDR2 is SYGVNS. The CDR3 contains 14 residues. V was clipped by 6 bases and J by 5 bases; unmatched bases: 3. The CDR3 spells CASRGQGDNSPLHF. The CDR3 DNA reads as TGTGCCAGCAGAGGACAGGGAGATAATTCACCCCTCCACTTT.

This clone was detected a few times. The chain carries TRBV5-4 and TRBJ2-7; perhaps TRBD2 as D (5 bases). The germline V gene encodes CDR1 SGHNT and CDR2 YYREEE (reference sequence). This CDR3 has 15 residues. Trimming took off 4 bases at V and 0 bases at J, with 14 bases between the two ends. This chain's CDR3 is CASSTRSGTSYEQYF. Written as DNA, the CDR3 is TGTGCCAGCAGCACGCGGAGCGGTACCTCCTACGAGCAGTACTTC.

The sample holds a few counts of this clone. This chain uses TRBV2 with TRBJ1-2, with 7 bases lining up with TRBD1. Germline V lookup: CDR1 SNHLY, CDR2 FYNNEI. The CDR3 contains 16 residues. The ends lost 4 bases at V and 1 base at J; junction bases unmatched: 9. CDR3 nucleotide sequence: TGTGCCAGCAGTGGTTCGAGGGACAGAATTAACTATGGCTACACCTTC. Amino acids: CASSGSRDRINYGYTF.

In this sample, this clone turned up a few times. The V gene is TRBV6-6, the J gene TRBJ1-4, with a weak D call TRBD1 (6 bases). Germline lookup yields CDR1 MNHNY and CDR2 SVGAGI (reference sequence). The CDR3 contains 16 residues. The V gene lost 3 bases and the J gene lost 4 bases, with 15 bases spanning the gap. CDR3 amino acids: CASSYHRRTVNEKLFF. The DNA of the CDR3 is TGTGCCAGCAGTTATCATCGCAGGACAGTTAATGAAAAACTGTTTTTT.

J is TRBJ1-1 and V is TRBV2; possibly TRBD1 for D (5 bases). The germline V gene has CDR1 SNHLY and CDR2 FYNNEI. V lost 7 bases and J 2 bases, leaving 11 bases between the germline ends. CDR3 length equals 13 residues. As DNA, the CDR3 is TGTGCCAGCATCATCGACAGCAACACTGAAGCTTTCTTT. Residues: CASIIDSNTEAFF.

The CDR3 DNA is TGTGCCAGTAGTGACAACTCTGGGGCCAACGTCCTGACTTTC. Translating it yields CASSDNSGANVLTF. The chain has TRBV19 and TRBJ2-6; D unresolved. Germline V CDR1 and CDR2: LNHDA, SQIVND (reference sequence). V was pared by 5 bases and J by 0 bases, with 5 bases between. The CDR3 covers 14 residues.

This rearrangement joins TRBV15 to TRBJ2-3; TRBD2 matches at 7 bases. Trimming removed 1 base from V and 2 bases from J; junction bases left unmatched: 3. This CDR3 comprises 15 residues. The germline V gene encodes CDR1 LNHNV and CDR2 YYDKDF (reference sequence). CDR3 DNA: TGTGCCACCAGCAGAGCGGCGGGAGCCACAGATACGCAGTATTTT. Its translation is CATSRAAGATDTQYF. Using reference TRBV15 and TRBJ2-3 for the parts outside the CDR3, the full variable domain is DAMVIQNPRYQVTQFGKPVTLSCSQTLNHNVMYWYQQKSSQAPKLLFHYYDKDFNNEADTPDNFQSRRPNTSFCFLDIRSPGLGDTAMYLCATSRAAGATDTQYFGPGTRLTVL.

CDR3 in amino acids: CASSLDGGRAAGELFF. Here the CDR3 DNA reads TGTGCCAGCAGCTTAGACGGCGGGAGGGCCGCCGGGGAGCTGTTTTTT. The chain combines TRBV11-2 with TRBJ2-2, with 9 bases matching TRBD2. V lost 0 bases and J lost 6; bases outside the gene matches: 5. The CDR3 length is 16 residues. CDR1 and CDR2 from the germline V gene are SGHAT and FQNNGV.

The chain is built from TRBV2 and TRBJ2-4; weak D call: TRBD2 (5 bases). The CDR3 covers 15 residues. V was cut by 7 bases and J by 0 bases, with 13 bases left in between. Germline V gives CDR1 SNHLY, CDR2 FYNNEI. The CDR3 DNA follows: TGTGCCAGCATAGGGAGCGCCCTAGCCAAAAACATTCAGTACTTC. This sequence encodes CASIGSALAKNIQYF.

The V call is TRBV9, the J call TRBJ1-6, with 8 nucleotides matching TRBD1. Germline trimming cut 1 base from V and 6 bases from J; bases unmatched to any gene: 3. This CDR3 is 15 amino acids long. Germline CDR1 SGDLS, CDR2 YYNGEE. CDR3 loop: CASSVTGQVNSPLHF. The CDR3 DNA reads TGTGCCAGCAGCGTAACGGGACAGGTTAATTCACCCCTCCACTTT.

The chain recombines TRBV19 with TRBJ2-7, with D possibly matching TRBD1 (6 bases). The CDR3 is 15 residues long. The V and J ends lost 3 bases and 7 bases respectively, with 19 bases between them. The germline CDR1 and CDR2 sequences are LNHDA and SQIVND (reference sequence). CDR3 loop: CASSISDRWGEEQYF. DNA of the CDR3: TGTGCCAGTAGTATTAGCGACAGGTGGGGTGAGGAGCAGTACTTC. The full variable domain, completed using reference TRBV19 and TRBJ2-7, is DGGITQSPKYLFRKEGQNVTLSCEQNLNHDAMYWYRQDPGQGLRLIYYSQIVNDFQKGDIAEGYSVSREKKESFPLTVTSAQKNPTAFYLCASSISDRWGEEQYFGPGTRLTVT.

In this sample, this clone turned up a few times. The chain is built from TRBV29-1 and TRBJ2-5; possibly TRBD2 for D (7 bases). V lost 6 bases and J lost 3, with 17 bases in between. The CDR3 loop spans 14 amino acids. CDR1 is SQVTM and CDR2 is ANQGSEA in the germline V gene. CDR3 in DNA: TGCAGCGTCCGGGGCGGGGGCACCGAAGAGACCCAGTACTTC. Translation: CSVRGGGTEETQYF.

This clone has just a few counts. The genes are TRBV4-3 and TRBJ1-1, with D possibly TRBD1 on 6 matching bases. Between the trimmed V and J ends, which lost 0 bases and 4 bases, there was a span of 12 bases. In germline, CDR1 is LGHNA, CDR2 YSLEER. CDR3 length: 15 residues. Here the CDR3 DNA reads TGCGCCAGCAGCCAAGACCTCAGGGGAGTCACTGAAGCTTTCTTT. It translates to CASSQDLRGVTEAFF.

The chain has TRBV29-1 and TRBJ2-7; D perhaps matches TRBD2 (6 bases). Germline lookup yields CDR1 SQVTM and CDR2 ANQGSEA. V lost 4 bases and J lost 6, with 19 bases in between. CDR3 length: 14 residues. The CDR3 DNA reads TGCAGCGTTGCCAACTATAGAGGGAGGAGCGAGCAGTACTTC. It yields the protein CSVANYRGRSEQYF.

The chain joins TRBV11-2 to TRBJ1-3, with a weak D call TRBD1 (5 bases). The V and J ends lost 8 bases and 4 bases respectively, with 18 bases between them. CDR3 size: 15 residues. Germline CDR1 and CDR2: SGHAT and FQNNGV. CDR3 DNA: TGTGCCAGCGGGCCCATCAGGGTTATAGGAAACACCATATATTTT. Translating it yields CASGPIRVIGNTIYF.

Only one count was recorded for this clone. This chain uses TRBV27 with TRBJ2-6; possible D gene TRBD2, 6 bases. Germline lookup yields CDR1 MNHEY and CDR2 SMNVEV (reference sequence). The CDR3 is 16 amino acids. The V end was cut by 6 bases, the J end by 2 bases, with 14 bases between. CDR3 residues: CASSLSPGAGANVLTF. As DNA, the CDR3 is TGTGCCAGCAGCCTCTCCCCGGGGGCTGGGGCCAACGTCCTGACTTTC.

This chain links TRBV5-4 with TRBJ2-7; TRBD1 matches at 10 bases. Germline V gives CDR1 SGHNT, CDR2 YYREEE (reference sequence). This CDR3 has 14 residues. The V segment lost 5 bases and the J segment 7 bases; nucleotides outside the gene matches: 9. In nucleotides, the CDR3 is TGTGCCAGCAGTCTTGGACAGGGGGTCCGGGAGCAGTACTTC. The encoded protein is CASSLGQGVREQYF.

V and J are TRBV7-2 and TRBJ1-4; possible D gene TRBD1, 6 bases. The germline V and J ends were trimmed by 3 bases and 7 bases, with 18 bases remaining between them. The CDR3 totals 16 residues. The germline V gene has CDR1 SGHTA and CDR2 FQGNSA. The CDR3 loop reads CASSLLTGKGGEKLFF. CDR3 nucleotide sequence: TGTGCCAGCAGCTTGCTAACAGGGAAAGGGGGTGAAAAACTGTTTTTT.

This chain connects TRBV10-3 to TRBJ1-2; 8 nucleotides match TRBD1. The CDR3 sequence is 13 residues long. Germline V gene data show CDR1 as ENHRY and CDR2 as SYGVKD. The ends lost 7 bases at V and 5 bases at J; junction bases unmatched: 6. CDR3 DNA sequence: TGTGCCATCACTACGGGACAGGAATATGGCTACACCTTC. It is translated as CAITTGQEYGYTF.

This chain joins TRBV4-1 and TRBJ1-1, with a possible D match to TRBD1 (6 bases). This CDR3 contains 15 residues. V lost 0 bases and J lost 3, with 11 bases in between. Germline-derived CDR1 and CDR2 are MGHRA and YSYEKL. The CDR3 reads CASSQDQGRHTEAFF. The CDR3 region has the DNA TGCGCCAGCAGCCAAGATCAGGGGCGGCACACTGAAGCTTTCTTT.

Comment on this clone: The sample carries other DNA sequences with the same CDR3. The chain links TRBV5-6 to TRBJ2-6; D remains unclear. V was trimmed by 0 bases and J by 1 base, leaving 5 bases between them. Per germline, CDR1 SGHDT and CDR2 YYEEEE. The CDR3 sequence is 15 residues long. The CDR3: CASSLGASGANVLTF. CDR3 sequence (DNA): TGTGCCAGCAGCTTGGGGGCATCTGGGGCCAACGTCCTGACTTTC.

A note on this clone: Mismatch with germline at one junction end may stem from a read error. The J gene is TRBJ2-7, the V gene TRBV30, with 7 bases that match TRBD2. The CDR3 is 13 amino acids. Germline CDR1 GTSNPN, CDR2 SVGIG (reference sequence). CDR3 coding DNA: TGTGCCGGGAGGGAAGCGCTAACCTACGAGCAGTACTTC. It specifies CAGREALTYEQYF.

This clone was counted between two and nine times. This rearrangement joins TRBV7-3 to TRBJ1-2; 7 positions agree with TRBD1. V gave up 4 bases and J gave up 8 bases; unmatched junction bases: 7. This CDR3 has 13 residues. The V gene's germline CDR1 is SGHTA and CDR2 FQGTGA. CDR3 region: CASSSTGMEGYTF. CDR3 bases: TGTGCCAGCAGCTCGACAGGGATGGAAGGCTACACCTTC.

The chain uses TRBV5-4 and TRBJ2-7; a weak D match, TRBD1 (5 bases). Germline CDR1 is SGHNT and CDR2 is YYREEE (reference sequence). The length of the CDR3 is 14 residues. Deletions cut 4 bases from V and 2 bases from J, with 13 bases between. CDR3 protein: CASSNQGAPYEQYF. CDR3 DNA sequence: TGTGCCAGCAGCAATCAAGGGGCCCCCTACGAGCAGTACTTC.

J is TRBJ1-3 and V is TRBV9, with D possibly being TRBD1 (6 bases). V was trimmed by 1 base and J by 0 bases, leaving 11 bases between them. Germline V gene data show CDR1 as SGDLS and CDR2 as YYNGEE. This CDR3 region has 16 residues. The CDR3 sequence is CASSVWLGGSGNTIYF. The CDR3 DNA follows: TGTGCCAGCAGCGTATGGTTAGGGGGCTCTGGAAACACCATATATTTT.

The V and J genes are TRBV18 and TRBJ1-5, with 8 positions matching TRBD1. Germline lookup yields CDR1 KGHSH and CDR2 LQKENI. CDR3 length: 15 residues. V was pared by 6 bases and J by 1 base, with 5 bases of the junction left unmatched. The chain's CDR3 is CASSSDRVSNQPQHF. The DNA for the CDR3 is TGTGCCAGCTCTTCGGACAGGGTGAGCAATCAGCCCCAGCATTTT.